This T cell receptor (beta chain) was sequenced for a study of identical twins. One entry per CDR3 protein results from TCRdb running MiXCR on the 5' RACE reads. The profile shows about 520,000 distinct CDR3 sequences, roughly a fifth of them singletons. The length of the CDR3 is 15 residues. Germline CDR1 and CDR2: LGHNA and YSLEER. Trimming took 0 bases from V and 6 from J, leaving 11 bases between them. These data were also reused for a study on T cells expressing NK-cell markers. This second report adds: Repertoire data for TCR beta were derived from sorted T cells (CD3+CD56+NKG2C+, CD3+CD56+NKG2C- and CD3+CD56-NKG2C+). Out of eight donors sequenced, seven tested HCMV-seropositive and the remaining one seronegative. The share of CD8+ T cells held by dominant NKG2C+ clonotypes was roughly 1.0-7.5% in roughly 6 donors.

Material for sequencing was CD4+ T cells sorted from blood. This TCR derives from a woman younger than 35 in good health. This sequence joins TRBV4-3 and TRBJ2-2, with D possibly being TRBD1 (5 bases). The CDR3 sequence is CASSQDPQGPGELFF. The DNA for the CDR3 is TGCGCCAGCAGCCAAGACCCCCAGGGCCCCGGGGAGCTGTTTTTT.